This TCR beta chain is drawn from a study of molecular identifiers for immune sequencing clone quantification. This clonotype was counted once. Listed TCR primers, together with previously described methods, were used for the bulk TCR libraries. TCRdb itself ran the PCR reads through MiXCR, one entry per CDR3 protein. The table includes under 600,000 distinct CDR3 sequences, about 21% detected once. This CDR3 region has 17 residues. From germline, CDR1 is SEHNR and CDR2 FQNEAQ (reference sequence). V lost 2 bases and J lost 5, with 20 bases in between. This chain links TRBV7-9 with TRBJ2-3; tentative D call: TRBD2 (6 bases). This sequence was found in a human donor in good health. Some libraries in this study had Jurkat cell RNA spiked in. Sample: naive CD8+ T cells from blood, with Jurkat cell RNA spiked in. Subset: FACS-sorted CD8+CD4-CCR7+CD45RA+ naive T cells. The CDR3 loop is CASSLKQRASSEDTQYF. Here the CDR3 DNA reads TGTGCCAGCAGCTTAAAACAGCGGGCCTCATCAGAAGATACGCAGTATTTT.